This T cell receptor beta chain was retrieved from a study of cytomegalovirus exposure and HLA in healthy donors. Study-wide findings and caveats: An observed cluster of highly shared sequence variants was recorded as a likely sequencing artifact.

Worth noting for this clone: The antigen remains undetermined.

60 Vbeta and 13 Jbeta primers were used in PCR. Sequencing used immunoSEQ multiplex PCR; TCRdb keeps in-frame clones, though not all of them. The table lists about 89,000 clones, about 74% of them singletons, with under 2% in the top ten. Looked up from germline, CDR1 is MNHEY and CDR2 is SMNVEV (reference sequence). This CDR3 has 15 amino acids. The V gene end was trimmed by 4 bases and the J gene end by 2 bases; junction bases not matched to a gene: 5. The sequence was collected from a male donor in good health and CMV-seronegative. The sequenced sample consisted of PBMCs. The chain uses TRBV27 and TRBJ1-2; 9 bases are a match to TRBD1. Here the CDR3 DNA reads TGTGCCAGCAGTTCTCCTGGACAGGGGAACTATGGCTACACCTTC. Protein sequence: CASSSPGQGNYGYTF.